Listed below are T cell receptor beta chains from one sample, sequenced in a study of long-term antiretroviral therapy in people with HIV. TCRdb keeps only in-frame clones here, not all; method: immunoSEQ multiplex PCR. The data hold 25,000 to 30,000 clones, with 86% observed a single time. The specimen was unsorted PBMCs, collected 0.8 years after starting antiretroviral therapy. The receptors derive from a woman in her thirties with HIV. CDR3s include the opening cysteine and the closing phenylalanine or tryptophan. The order of the fields is V gene, D gene, J gene, clone size, CDR3 DNA, CDR3 protein. A D gene is named only where the DNA matches it firmly. A clone size is listed for some rows: how often the clone was seen (once, few, many), or a class if it is expanded.

>TRBV5-1|.|TRBJ2-2|.
TGCGCCAGCAATACGGAGGGCACCGGGGAGCTGTTTTTT
CASNTEGTGELFF
>TRBV7-7|.|TRBJ1-1|.
TGTGCCAGCAGCTTCAGGGAGGGCACTGAAGCTTTCTTT
CASSFREGTEAFF
>TRBV28|TRBD1|TRBJ1-1|few
TGTGCCAGCAGGGACAGGGGCGGCACTGAAGCTTTCTTT
CASRDRGGTEAFF
>TRBV7-5|.|TRBJ1-2|.
TGTGCCAGAAGCCCTAGGACAGGGGACTCGGGCTACACCTTC
CARSPRTGDSGYTF
>TRBV7-3|TRBD1|TRBJ1-1|.
TGTGCCAGCAGCTCGAACAGGGGGCAAGGGAACACTGAAGCTTTCTTT
CASSSNRGQGNTEAFF
>TRBV18|.|TRBJ1-2|.
TGTGCCAGCTCACCTACAGGGATGTTACGCGGCTACACCTTC
CASSPTGMLRGYTF
>TRBV4-1|.|TRBJ1-1|.
TGCGCCAGCAGCCAACTGGGGGTGGGCACTGAAGCTTTCTTT
CASSQLGVGTEAFF
>TRBV6-1|.|TRBJ2-3|.
TGTGCCAGCAGTGGCAGGACCACAGATACGCAGTATTTT
CASSGRTTDTQYF
>TRBV7-9|TRBD2|TRBJ2-1|.
TGTGCCAGCAGCCCTAGGGCTAGCGGGGGCATCAATGAGCAGTTCTTC
CASSPRASGGINEQFF
>TRBV7-3|.|TRBJ1-1|.
TGTGCCAGCAGCGTCACTGTGAACACTGAAGCTTTCTTT
CASSVTVNTEAFF
>TRBV5-1|.|TRBJ2-2|.
TGCGCCAGCAGCTTGGATGGGGTCGGGGAGCTGTTTTTT
CASSLDGVGELFF
>TRBV29-1|.|TRBJ2-3|.
TGCAGCGTAACCCGGGGGACCCAAAGTTTGGATACGCAGTATTTT
CSVTRGTQSLDTQYF
>TRBV5-6|TRBD2|TRBJ2-7|.
TGTGCCAGCAGCACCTTAGCGGGGCCATCCTACGAGCAGTACTTC
CASSTLAGPSYEQYF
>TRBV5-1|TRBD2|TRBJ2-3|.
TGCGCCAGCAGCTTGCAGCGGGGACGCACAGATACGCAGTATTTT
CASSLQRGRTDTQYF
>TRBV5-1|TRBD1|TRBJ1-2|.
TGCGCCAGCAGCAGGACAGGGGAGGGCTATGGCTACACCTTC
CASSRTGEGYGYTF
>TRBV5-5|.|TRBJ1-1|.
TGTGCCAGCAGCGGGATTGGGACTCCGAACACTGAAGCTTTCTTT
CASSGIGTPNTEAFF
>TRBV6-5|.|TRBJ1-1|.
TGTGCCAGCAGTCCGGGGGTCCATGTCCCTGAAGCTTTCTTT
CASSPGVHVPEAFF
>TRBV29-1|TRBD1|TRBJ2-7|.
TGCAGCGCGGATGCGGCCGGGACAGGGAATCCCTACGAGCAGTACTTC
CSADAAGTGNPYEQYF
>TRBV7-9|TRBD1|TRBJ2-5|.
TGTGCCAGCAGCCGGGACAGGGGTGAACAAGAGACCCAGTACTTC
CASSRDRGEQETQYF
>TRBV27|TRBD2|TRBJ2-3|.
TGTGCCAGCACCCCCTCTTTGCGGGGGGTAGGGGATACGCAGTATTTT
CASTPSLRGVGDTQYF
>TRBV29-1|.|TRBJ1-2|.
TGCAGCGTTCCGGACAGTTATGGCTACACCTTC
CSVPDSYGYTF
>TRBV5-4|.|TRBJ2-6|.
TGTGCCAGCAGCTTGAAGAGGGGGAACGGGGCCAACGTCCTGACTTTC
CASSLKRGNGANVLTF
>TRBV4-2|TRBD2|TRBJ2-1|once
TGTGCCAGCAGCCAAGAAGGGCTAGCGGGGGCCAATGAGCAGTTCTTC
CASSQEGLAGANEQFF
>TRBV6-1|TRBD1|TRBJ1-5|few
TGTGCCGCCCGACAGGGAGACCAGCCCCAGCATTTT
CAARQGDQPQHF
>TRBV18|.|TRBJ2-5|.
TGTGCCAGCTCACCAATTGCCGGGCTAGAGACCCAGTACTTC
CASSPIAGLETQYF
>TRBV6-5|TRBD1|TRBJ1-4|.
TGTGCCAGCAGTTACGATGGACAGGGGGCAGGAAAACTGTTTTTT
CASSYDGQGAGKLFF
>TRBV5-1|TRBD1|TRBJ2-6|.
TGCGCCAGCAGCTTGGCTCAGGGGGCTGGGGCCAACGTCCTGACTTTC
CASSLAQGAGANVLTF
>TRBV7-3|.|TRBJ2-3|.
TGTGCCAGCAGCCGCCCGGATGTGGCGGGGAGGGATACGCAGTATTTT
CASSRPDVAGRDTQYF
>TRBV5-5|.|TRBJ1-3|few
TGTGCCAGCAGCGCTACTGGGGGTTACGGAAACACCATATATTTT
CASSATGGYGNTIYF
>TRBV2|.|TRBJ1-2|.
TGTGCCAGCCGTTTGCCCCCCGAAGTGGATGGCTACACCTTC
CASRLPPEVDGYTF
>TRBV6-5|TRBD1|TRBJ1-3|.
TGTGCCAGCAGTTCCGGACAGGGGGCTGGAAACACCATATATTTT
CASSSGQGAGNTIYF
>TRBV11-2|TRBD2|TRBJ2-1|once
TGTGCCAGCAGCCCAATACTCGGGGGGGGGTCCTACAATGAGCAGTTCTTC
CASSPILGGGSYNEQFF
>TRBV7-2|.|TRBJ2-2|.
TGTGCCAGCAGCTGGCGAGGGCCCGGGGAGCTGTTTTTT
CASSWRGPGELFF
>TRBV11-2|TRBD1|TRBJ1-2|.
TGTGCCAGCAGCCACCCGACAGGGGCCTATGGCTACACCTTC
CASSHPTGAYGYTF
>TRBV5-1|.|TRBJ2-5|few
TGCGCCAGCAGCTTGGAAGAGACCCAGTACTTC
CASSLEETQYF
>TRBV2|.|TRBJ1-4|.
TGTGCCAGCAGGGCGGGACCGGGGGAAAAACTGTTTTTT
CASRAGPGEKLFF
>TRBV4-1|.|TRBJ1-3|.
TGCGCCAGCAGCCAAGAATCGGGGGTATCTGGAAACACCATATATTTT
CASSQESGVSGNTIYF
>TRBV5-6|.|TRBJ1-3|.
TGTGCCAGCAACCGGGACGGATCCTCTGGAAACACCATATATTTT
CASNRDGSSGNTIYF
>TRBV28|.|TRBJ2-2|once
TGTGCCAGCAGTTTATCAGGGGTAGGGACCGGGGAGCTGTTTTTT
CASSLSGVGTGELFF
>TRBV2|TRBD1|TRBJ2-3|.
TGTGCCAGCAGCCCCGGGACAGGCACAGATACGCAGTATTTT
CASSPGTGTDTQYF
>TRBV7-8|.|TRBJ1-5|.
TGTGCCAGCAGCTTAGATGGGTTAGGAGGGAATCAGCCCCAGCATTTT
CASSLDGLGGNQPQHF
>TRBV5-4|.|TRBJ1-5|.
TGTGCCAGCAGCTTTGACGGCAGGGATCAGCCCCAGCATTTT
CASSFDGRDQPQHF
>TRBV29-1|.|TRBJ2-1|.
TGCAGCGTTGAGAGGGGTAGGGAGCAGTTCTTC
CSVERGREQFF
>TRBV5-6|TRBD1|TRBJ1-4|.
TGTGCCAGCAGCCCAAACCCGGGACAGGGAGCCGAAAAACTGTTTTTT
CASSPNPGQGAEKLFF